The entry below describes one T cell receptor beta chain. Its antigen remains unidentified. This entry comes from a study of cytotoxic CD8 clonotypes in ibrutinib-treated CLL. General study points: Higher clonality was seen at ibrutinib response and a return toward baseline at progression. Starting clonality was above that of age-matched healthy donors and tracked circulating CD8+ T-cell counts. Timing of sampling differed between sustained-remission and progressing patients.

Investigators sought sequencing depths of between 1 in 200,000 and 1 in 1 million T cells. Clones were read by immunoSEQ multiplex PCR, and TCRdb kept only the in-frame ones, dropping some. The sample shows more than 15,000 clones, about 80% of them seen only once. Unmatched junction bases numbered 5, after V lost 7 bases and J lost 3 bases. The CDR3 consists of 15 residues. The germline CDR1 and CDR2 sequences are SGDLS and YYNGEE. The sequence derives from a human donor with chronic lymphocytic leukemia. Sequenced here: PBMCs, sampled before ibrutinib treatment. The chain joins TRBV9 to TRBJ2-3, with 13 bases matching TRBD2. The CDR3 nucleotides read TGTGCCAGCCAGCGGACTAGCGGGAGTACAGATACGCAGTATTTT. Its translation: CASQRTSGSTDTQYF.